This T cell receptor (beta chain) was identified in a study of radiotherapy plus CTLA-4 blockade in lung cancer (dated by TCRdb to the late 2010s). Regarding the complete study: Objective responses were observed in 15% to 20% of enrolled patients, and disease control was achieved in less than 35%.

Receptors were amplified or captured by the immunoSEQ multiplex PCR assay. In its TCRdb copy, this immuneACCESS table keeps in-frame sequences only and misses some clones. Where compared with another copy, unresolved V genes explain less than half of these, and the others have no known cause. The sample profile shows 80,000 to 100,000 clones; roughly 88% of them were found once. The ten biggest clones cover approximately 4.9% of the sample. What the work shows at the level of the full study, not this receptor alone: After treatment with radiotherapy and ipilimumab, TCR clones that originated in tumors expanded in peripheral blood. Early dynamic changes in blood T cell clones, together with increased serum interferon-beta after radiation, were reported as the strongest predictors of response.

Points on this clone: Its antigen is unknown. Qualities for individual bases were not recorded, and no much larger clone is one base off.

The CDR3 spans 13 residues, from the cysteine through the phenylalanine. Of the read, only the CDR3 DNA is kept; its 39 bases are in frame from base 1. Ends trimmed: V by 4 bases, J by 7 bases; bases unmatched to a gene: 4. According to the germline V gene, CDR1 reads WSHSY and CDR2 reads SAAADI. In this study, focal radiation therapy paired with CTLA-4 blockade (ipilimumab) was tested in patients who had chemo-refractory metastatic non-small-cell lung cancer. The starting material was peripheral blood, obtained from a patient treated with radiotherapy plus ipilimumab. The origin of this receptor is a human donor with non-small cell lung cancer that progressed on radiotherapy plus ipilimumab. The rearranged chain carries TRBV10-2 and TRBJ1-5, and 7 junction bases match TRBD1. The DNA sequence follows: TGCGCCAGCAGTGCAGGGGGAGGCCAGCCCCAGCATTTT. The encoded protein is CASSAGGGQPQHF.